This T cell receptor beta chain is drawn from a study of neurological immune-mediated disorders. Study-wide results and limits: Falling below healthy controls, multiple sclerosis showed the least TCR clonal expansion, while HTLV-1-associated myelopathy showed the most.

Germline loops: CDR1 LNHDA, CDR2 SQIVND (reference sequence). The CDR3 is 14 amino acids. V lost 5 bases, J lost 5 bases, and 4 bases stayed unmatched. Template-switch 5'RACE cDNA synthesis added a 10-nucleotide unique molecular identifier. Each sequencing run yielded over 170 million TCR-beta sequences from 15-18 subjects. MiXCR, run by TCRdb on the 5' RACE reads, gives a single entry per CDR3 protein. Of 40,000 to 45,000 distinct CDR3 sequences listed, roughly 12% are singletons. Many counts were recorded for this clonotype. The antigen remains undetermined. A total of 2 million PBMCs stored at -80 degrees C provided the unsorted libraries.

The chain couples TRBV19 to TRBJ2-4; the match to TRBD2 covers 9 bases. This TCR derives from a female donor in good health. The sequenced sample consisted of PBMCs. The CDR3 nucleotides read TGTGCCAGTAGTTTCAGGACTAGCGAAAACATTCAGTACTTC. The encoded protein is CASSFRTSENIQYF.